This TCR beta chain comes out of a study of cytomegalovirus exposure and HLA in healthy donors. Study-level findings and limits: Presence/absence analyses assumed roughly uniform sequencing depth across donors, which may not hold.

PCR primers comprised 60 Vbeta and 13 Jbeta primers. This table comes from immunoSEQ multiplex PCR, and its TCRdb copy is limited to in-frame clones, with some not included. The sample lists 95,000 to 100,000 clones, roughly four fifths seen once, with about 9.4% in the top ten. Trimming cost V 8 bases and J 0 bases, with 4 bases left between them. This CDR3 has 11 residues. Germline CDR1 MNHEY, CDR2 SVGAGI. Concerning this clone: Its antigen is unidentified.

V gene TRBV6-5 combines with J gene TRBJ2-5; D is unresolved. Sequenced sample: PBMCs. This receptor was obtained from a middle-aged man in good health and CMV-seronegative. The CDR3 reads CASSYQETQYF. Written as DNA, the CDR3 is TGTGCCAGCTCCTACCAAGAGACCCAGTACTTC.